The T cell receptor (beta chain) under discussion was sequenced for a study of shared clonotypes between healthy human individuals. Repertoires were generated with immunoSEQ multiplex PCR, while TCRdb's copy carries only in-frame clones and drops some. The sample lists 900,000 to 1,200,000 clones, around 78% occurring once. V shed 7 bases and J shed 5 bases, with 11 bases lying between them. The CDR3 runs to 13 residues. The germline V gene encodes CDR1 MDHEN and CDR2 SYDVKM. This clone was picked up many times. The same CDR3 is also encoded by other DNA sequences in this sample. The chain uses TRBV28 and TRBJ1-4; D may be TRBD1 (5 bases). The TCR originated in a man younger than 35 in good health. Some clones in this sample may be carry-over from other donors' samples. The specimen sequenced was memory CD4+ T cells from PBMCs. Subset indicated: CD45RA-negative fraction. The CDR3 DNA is TGTGCCAGCACTCCGGGGGGGAATGAAAAACTGTTTTTT. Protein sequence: CASTPGGNEKLFF.